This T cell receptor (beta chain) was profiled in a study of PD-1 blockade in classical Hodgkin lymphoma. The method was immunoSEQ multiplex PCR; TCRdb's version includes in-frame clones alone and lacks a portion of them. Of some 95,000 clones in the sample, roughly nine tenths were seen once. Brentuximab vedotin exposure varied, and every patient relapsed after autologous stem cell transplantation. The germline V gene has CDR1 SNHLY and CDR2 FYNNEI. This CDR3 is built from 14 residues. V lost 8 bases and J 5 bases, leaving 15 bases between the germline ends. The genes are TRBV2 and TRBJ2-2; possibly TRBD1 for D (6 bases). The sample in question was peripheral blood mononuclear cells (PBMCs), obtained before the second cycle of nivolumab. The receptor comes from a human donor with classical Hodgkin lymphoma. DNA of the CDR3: TGTGCCAGCGGGGCGACAGGAAGTACCGGGGAGCTGTTTTTT. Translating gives CASGATGSTGELFF.